These 5 T cell receptor beta chains came from one sample sequenced in a study of blood T cell repertoires in COVID-19. Generated by immunoSEQ multiplex PCR, the TCRdb table keeps only in-frame clones and is missing some. The sample carries 250,000 to 350,000 clones, more than 85% recorded once. Material: peripheral blood. The source of these receptors is a man aged 25-40 years with acute or convalescent COVID-19.

The chain employs TRBV2 and TRBJ2-7; D is ambiguous. Germline V gene sequence: CDR1 SNHLY, CDR2 FYNNEI. The germline V and J ends were trimmed by 8 bases and 3 bases, with 8 bases remaining between them. The CDR3 has 11 amino acids. The CDR3 DNA reads TGTGCCAGCCGAACTTTCTACGAGCAGTACTTC. It codes for CASRTFYEQYF.

The chain uses TRBV7-8 and TRBJ1-2; no clear D gene. This CDR3 has 13 amino acids. V was clipped by 5 bases and J by 8 bases, with 15 bases between them. CDR1 and CDR2 (germline): SGHVS, FQNEAQ. CDR3: CASSPRRYNGYTF. Written as DNA, the CDR3 is TGTGCCAGCAGCCCGCGGAGATATAACGGCTACACCTTC.

This chain links TRBV11-2 with TRBJ2-3; weak D call: TRBD2 (5 bases). There are 15 residues in the CDR3. V was clipped by 2 bases and J by 3 bases, with 12 bases between them. Germline lookup yields CDR1 SGHAT and CDR2 FQNNGV. CDR3 sequence: CASSLTWEPTDTQYF. The CDR3 nucleotides are TGTGCCAGCAGCTTAACGTGGGAGCCGACAGATACGCAGTATTTT.

This chain joins TRBV30 and TRBJ1-5; D might be TRBD1 (6 bases). Trimming took 4 bases from V and 5 from J, leaving 12 bases between them. The germline gives CDR1 GTSNPN, CDR2 SVGIG (reference sequence). The CDR3 has 13 amino acids. CDR3 sequence: CAWNLGADQPQHF. CDR3 DNA sequence: TGTGCCTGGAACCTGGGGGCCGATCAGCCCCAGCATTTT.

This clone was picked up a small number of times. The chain employs TRBV6-5 and TRBJ2-1; 10 bases match TRBD1. The CDR3 spans 16 residues. CDR1 is MNHEY, CDR2 SVGAGI, per germline. V shed 4 bases, J shed 4 bases, and the junction held 7 bases outside the gene matches. The CDR3 bases are TGTGCCAGCAGTTCGGGACAGGGGCGTGGGTACAATGAGCAGTTCTTC. Encoded protein: CASSSGQGRGYNEQFF.